What follows are 2 T cell receptor beta chains derived from one specimen sequenced in a study of radiation and T cells in renal cell carcinoma (TCRdb year 2020). Library preparation used the immunoSEQ multiplex PCR assay. The clones in this table, taken by TCRdb from immuneACCESS, are in-frame only. Not every clone is retained; where verified, under half of the shortfall comes from an unresolved V gene, and the cause of the rest is unknown. The sample contains some 150,000 clones, approximately 90% of them found a single time. The ten most abundant clones make up more than 10% of the sample. Reading the label with the study, this specimen's time point is: baseline pretreatment blood. Explained via the paper, the treatment or condition label denotes: 15 Gy SBRT to primary tumor, nephrectomy 4 weeks later. The sequences come from blood, collected from a patient whose treatment included radiotherapy and nephrectomy. The receptors here all came from a woman between 50 and 59 years old with renal cell carcinoma.

This clone was seen more than once but under ten times. This chain connects TRBV5-1 to TRBJ1-5, with D perhaps TRBD1 (5 bases). CDR3 length equals 15 residues. Trimming pared 5 bases from V and 0 bases from J, leaving 12 bases between. CDR1 and CDR2 from the germline V gene are SGHRS and YFSETQ. This CDR3 is CASRKTDNSNQPQHF. CDR3 DNA sequence: TGCGCCAGCAGAAAGACAGACAATAGCAATCAGCCCCAGCATTTT.

The chain employs TRBV7-2 and TRBJ2-5; 7 bases agree with TRBD1. Germline lookup yields CDR1 SGHTA and CDR2 FQGNSA. Trimming cost V 5 bases and J 2 bases; bases outside gene matches: 8. This CDR3 spans 15 amino acids. CDR3 in amino acids: CASSHGTALQETQYF. The CDR3, as DNA: TGTGCCAGCAGCCACGGGACAGCATTGCAAGAGACCCAGTACTTC.